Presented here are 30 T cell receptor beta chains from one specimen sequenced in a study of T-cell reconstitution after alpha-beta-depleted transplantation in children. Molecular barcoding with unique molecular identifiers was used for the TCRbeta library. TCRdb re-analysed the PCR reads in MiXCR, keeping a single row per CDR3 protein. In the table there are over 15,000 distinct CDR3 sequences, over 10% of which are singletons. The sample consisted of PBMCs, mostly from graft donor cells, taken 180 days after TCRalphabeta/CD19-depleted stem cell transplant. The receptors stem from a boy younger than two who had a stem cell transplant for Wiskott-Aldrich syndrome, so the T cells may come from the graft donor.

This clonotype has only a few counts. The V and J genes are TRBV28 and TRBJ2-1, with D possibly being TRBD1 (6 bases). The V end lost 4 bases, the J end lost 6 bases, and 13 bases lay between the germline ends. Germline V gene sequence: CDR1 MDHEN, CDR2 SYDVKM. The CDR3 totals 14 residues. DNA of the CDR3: TGTGCCAGCAGTTGGACCCCAGGGGTCAATGAGCAGTTCTTC. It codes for CASSWTPGVNEQFF. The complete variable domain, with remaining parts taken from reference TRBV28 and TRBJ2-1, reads DVKVTQSSRYLVKRTGEKVFLECVQDMDHENMFWYRQDPGLGLRLIYFSYDVKMKEKGDIPEGYSVSREKKERFSLILESASTNQTSMYLCASSWTPGVNEQFFGPGTRLTVL.

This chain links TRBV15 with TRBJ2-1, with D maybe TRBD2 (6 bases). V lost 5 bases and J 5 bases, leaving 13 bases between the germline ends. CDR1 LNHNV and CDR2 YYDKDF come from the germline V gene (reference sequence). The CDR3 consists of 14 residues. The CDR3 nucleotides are TGTGCCACCAGCCATTCCTCGGGGGACAATGAGCAGTTCTTC. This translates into CATSHSSGDNEQFF. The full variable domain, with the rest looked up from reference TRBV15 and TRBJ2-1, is DAMVIQNPRYQVTQFGKPVTLSCSQTLNHNVMYWYQQKSSQAPKLLFHYYDKDFNNEADTPDNFQSRRPNTSFCFLDIRSPGLGDTAMYLCATSHSSGDNEQFFGPGTRLTVL.

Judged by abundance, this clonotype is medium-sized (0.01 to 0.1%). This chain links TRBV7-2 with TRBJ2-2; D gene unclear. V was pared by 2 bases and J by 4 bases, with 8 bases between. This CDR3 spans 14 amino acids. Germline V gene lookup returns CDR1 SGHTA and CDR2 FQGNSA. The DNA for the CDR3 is TGTGCCAGCAGCTTATACCCGATCACCGGGGAGCTGTTTTTT. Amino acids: CASSLYPITGELFF.

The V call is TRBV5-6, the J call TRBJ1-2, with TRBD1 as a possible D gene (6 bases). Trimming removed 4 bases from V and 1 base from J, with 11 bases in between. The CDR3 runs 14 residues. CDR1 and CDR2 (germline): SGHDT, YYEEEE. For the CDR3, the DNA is TGTGCCAGCAGCCGGGGGGGGCTTAACTATGGCTACACCTTC. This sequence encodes CASSRGGLNYGYTF.

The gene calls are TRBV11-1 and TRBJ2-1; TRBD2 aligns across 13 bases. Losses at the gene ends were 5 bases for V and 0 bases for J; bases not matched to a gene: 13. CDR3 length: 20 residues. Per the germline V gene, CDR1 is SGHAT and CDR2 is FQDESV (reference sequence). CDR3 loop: CASSPSYGLAGAVSYNEQFF. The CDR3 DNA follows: TGTGCCAGCAGCCCGAGCTATGGACTAGCGGGAGCTGTCTCCTACAATGAGCAGTTCTTC.

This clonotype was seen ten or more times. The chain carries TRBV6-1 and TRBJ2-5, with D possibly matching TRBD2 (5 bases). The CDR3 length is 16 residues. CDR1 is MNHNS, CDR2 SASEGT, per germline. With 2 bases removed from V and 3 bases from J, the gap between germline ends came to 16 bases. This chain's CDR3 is CASSEYNIDYEETQYF. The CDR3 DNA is TGTGCCAGCAGTGAATATAACATCGACTATGAAGAGACCCAGTACTTC.

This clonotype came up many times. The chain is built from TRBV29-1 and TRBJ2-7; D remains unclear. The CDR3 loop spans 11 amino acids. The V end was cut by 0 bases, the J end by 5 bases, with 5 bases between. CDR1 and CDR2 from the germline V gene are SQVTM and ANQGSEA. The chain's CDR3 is CSVEDPNEQYF. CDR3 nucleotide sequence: TGCAGCGTTGAAGACCCTAACGAGCAGTACTTC.

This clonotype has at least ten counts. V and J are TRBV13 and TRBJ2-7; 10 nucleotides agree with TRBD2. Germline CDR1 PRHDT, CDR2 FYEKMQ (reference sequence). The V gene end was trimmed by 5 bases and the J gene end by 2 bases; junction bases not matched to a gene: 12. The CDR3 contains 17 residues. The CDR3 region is CASSGLSSGRRAYEQYF. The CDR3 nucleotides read TGTGCCAGCAGCGGACTCTCTAGCGGGAGAAGGGCCTACGAGCAGTACTTC.

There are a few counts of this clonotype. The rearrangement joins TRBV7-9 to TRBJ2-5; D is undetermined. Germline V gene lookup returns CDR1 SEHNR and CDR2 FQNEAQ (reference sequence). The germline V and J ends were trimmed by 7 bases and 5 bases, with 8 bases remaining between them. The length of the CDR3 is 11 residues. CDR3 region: CASTEKETQYF. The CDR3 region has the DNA TGTGCCAGCACCGAAAAGGAGACCCAGTACTTC.

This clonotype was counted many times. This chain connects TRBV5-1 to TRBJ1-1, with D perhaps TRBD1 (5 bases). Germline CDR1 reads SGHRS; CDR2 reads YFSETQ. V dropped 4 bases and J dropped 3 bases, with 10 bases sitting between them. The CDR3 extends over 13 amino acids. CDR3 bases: TGCGCCAGCAGCGCCCGGACACACACTGAAGCTTTCTTT. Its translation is CASSARTHTEAFF.

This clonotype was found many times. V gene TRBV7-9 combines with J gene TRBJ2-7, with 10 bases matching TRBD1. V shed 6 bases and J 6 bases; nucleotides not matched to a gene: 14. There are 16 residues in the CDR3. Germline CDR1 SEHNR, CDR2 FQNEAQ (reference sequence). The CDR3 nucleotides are TGTGCCAGCAGTTTCCTAAGGGGGACAGGGGTGGGCGAGCAGTACTTC. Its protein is CASSFLRGTGVGEQYF. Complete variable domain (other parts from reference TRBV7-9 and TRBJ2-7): DTGVSQNPRHKITKRGQNVTFRCDPISEHNRLYWYRQTLGQGPEFLTYFQNEAQLEKSRLLSDRFSAERPKGSFSTLEIQRTEQGDSAMYLCASSFLRGTGVGEQYFGPGTRLTVT.

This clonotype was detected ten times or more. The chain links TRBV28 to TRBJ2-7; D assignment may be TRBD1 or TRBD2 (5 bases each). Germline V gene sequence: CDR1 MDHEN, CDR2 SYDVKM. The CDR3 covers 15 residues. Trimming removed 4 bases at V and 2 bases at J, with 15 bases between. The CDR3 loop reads CASSSPGRTPYEQYF. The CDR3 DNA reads TGTGCCAGCAGTTCCCCGGGACGGACGCCCTACGAGCAGTACTTC.

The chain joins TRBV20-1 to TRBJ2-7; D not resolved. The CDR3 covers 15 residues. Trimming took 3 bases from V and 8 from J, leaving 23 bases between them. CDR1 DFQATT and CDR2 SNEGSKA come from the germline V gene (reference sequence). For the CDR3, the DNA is TGCAGTGCTAGGACTGCCTTATTGGTAGCTGGAAAGCAGTACTTC. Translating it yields CSARTALLVAGKQYF.

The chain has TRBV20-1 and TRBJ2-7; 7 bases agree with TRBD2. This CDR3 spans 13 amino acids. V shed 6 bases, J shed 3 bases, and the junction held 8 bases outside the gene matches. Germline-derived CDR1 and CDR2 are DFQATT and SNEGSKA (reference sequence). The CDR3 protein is CSAPGEGNYEQYF. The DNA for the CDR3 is TGCAGTGCCCCCGGGGAGGGGAACTACGAGCAGTACTTC.

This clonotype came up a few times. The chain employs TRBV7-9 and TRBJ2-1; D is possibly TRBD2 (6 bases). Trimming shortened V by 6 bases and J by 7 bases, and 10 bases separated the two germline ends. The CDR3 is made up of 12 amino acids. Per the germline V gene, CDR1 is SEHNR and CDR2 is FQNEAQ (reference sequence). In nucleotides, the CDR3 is TGTGCCAGCAGTTGGGGACTTAATGAGCAGTTCTTC. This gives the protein CASSWGLNEQFF.

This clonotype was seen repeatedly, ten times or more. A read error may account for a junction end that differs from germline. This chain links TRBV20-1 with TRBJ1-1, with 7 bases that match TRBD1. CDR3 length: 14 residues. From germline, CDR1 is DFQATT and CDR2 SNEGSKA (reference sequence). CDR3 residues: CSARGDRANTEAFF. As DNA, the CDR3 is TGCAGTGCCAGAGGAGACAGGGCCAACACTGAAGCTTTCTTT.

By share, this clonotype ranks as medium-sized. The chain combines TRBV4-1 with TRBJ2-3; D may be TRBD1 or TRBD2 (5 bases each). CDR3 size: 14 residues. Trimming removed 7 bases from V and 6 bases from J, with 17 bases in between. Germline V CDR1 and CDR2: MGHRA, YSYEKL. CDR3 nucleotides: TGCGCCAGCAAGGTGGGGGAGCAGTGGGATACGCAGTATTTT. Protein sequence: CASKVGEQWDTQYF.

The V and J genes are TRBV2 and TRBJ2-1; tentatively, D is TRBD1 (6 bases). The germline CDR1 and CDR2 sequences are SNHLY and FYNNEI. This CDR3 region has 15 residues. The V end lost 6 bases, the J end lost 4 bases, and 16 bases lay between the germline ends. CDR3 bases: TGTGCCAGCAGGGGGGACACGATGGTTTACAATGAGCAGTTCTTC. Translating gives CASRGDTMVYNEQFF.

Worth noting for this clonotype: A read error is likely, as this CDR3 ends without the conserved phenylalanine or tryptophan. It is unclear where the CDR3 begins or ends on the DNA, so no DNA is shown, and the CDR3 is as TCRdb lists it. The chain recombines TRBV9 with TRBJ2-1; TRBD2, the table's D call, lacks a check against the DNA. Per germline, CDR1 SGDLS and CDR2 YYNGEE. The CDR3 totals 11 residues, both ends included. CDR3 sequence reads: CASSKEGREFS.

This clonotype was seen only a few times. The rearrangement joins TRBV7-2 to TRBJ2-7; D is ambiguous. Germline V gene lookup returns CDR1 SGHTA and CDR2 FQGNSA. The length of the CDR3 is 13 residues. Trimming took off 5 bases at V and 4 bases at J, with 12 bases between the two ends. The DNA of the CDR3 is TGTGCCAGCAGCCCCCCGGGCTCGTACGAGCAGTACTTC. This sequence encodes CASSPPGSYEQYF.

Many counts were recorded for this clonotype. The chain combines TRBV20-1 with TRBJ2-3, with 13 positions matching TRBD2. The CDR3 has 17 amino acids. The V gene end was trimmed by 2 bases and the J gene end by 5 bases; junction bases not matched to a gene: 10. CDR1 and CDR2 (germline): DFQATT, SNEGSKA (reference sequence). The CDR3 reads CSARPGLAGERRDTQYF. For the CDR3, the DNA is TGCAGTGCTAGACCCGGACTAGCGGGAGAAAGGCGAGATACGCAGTATTTT.

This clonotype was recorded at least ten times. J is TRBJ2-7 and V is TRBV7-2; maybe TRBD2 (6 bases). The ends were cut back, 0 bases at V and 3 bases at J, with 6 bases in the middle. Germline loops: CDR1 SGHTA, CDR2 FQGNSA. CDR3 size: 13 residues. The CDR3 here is CASSLARDYEQYF. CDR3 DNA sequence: TGTGCCAGCAGCTTAGCGCGGGACTACGAGCAGTACTTC.

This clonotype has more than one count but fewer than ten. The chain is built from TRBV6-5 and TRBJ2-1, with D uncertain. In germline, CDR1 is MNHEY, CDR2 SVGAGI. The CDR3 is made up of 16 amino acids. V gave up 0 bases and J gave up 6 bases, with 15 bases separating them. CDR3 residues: CASSYSPPLDGNEQFF. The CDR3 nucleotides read TGTGCCAGCAGTTACTCGCCCCCCCTAGATGGCAATGAGCAGTTCTTC.

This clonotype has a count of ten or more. The CDR3 protein is CSVTSGEGYYGYTF. Written as DNA, the CDR3 is TGCAGCGTTACATCAGGGGAAGGATACTATGGCTACACCTTC. The chain employs TRBV29-1 and TRBJ1-2; D possibly corresponds to TRBD1 (6 bases). The CDR3 has 14 amino acids. Germline loops: CDR1 SQVTM, CDR2 ANQGSEA. V was shortened by 5 bases and J by 3 bases, with 16 bases between the two germline ends.

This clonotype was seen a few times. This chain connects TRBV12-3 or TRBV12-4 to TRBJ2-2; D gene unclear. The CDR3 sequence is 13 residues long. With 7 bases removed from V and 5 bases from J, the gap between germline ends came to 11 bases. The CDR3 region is CASTTLVTGELFF. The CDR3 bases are TGTGCCAGCACCACGCTTGTTACCGGGGAGCTGTTTTTT.

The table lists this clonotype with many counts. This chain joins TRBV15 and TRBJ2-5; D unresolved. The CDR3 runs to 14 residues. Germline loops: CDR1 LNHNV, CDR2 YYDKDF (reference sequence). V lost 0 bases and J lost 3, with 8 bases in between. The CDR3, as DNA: TGTGCCACCAGCAGAGATATGTGGGAAGAGACCCAGTACTTC. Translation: CATSRDMWEETQYF.

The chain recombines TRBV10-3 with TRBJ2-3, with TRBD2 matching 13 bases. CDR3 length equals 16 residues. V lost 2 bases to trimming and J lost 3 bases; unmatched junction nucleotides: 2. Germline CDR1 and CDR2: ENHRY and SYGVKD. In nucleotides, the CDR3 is TGTGCCATCAGTGAGCCGACTAGCGGGGGGACAGATACGCAGTATTTT. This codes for CAISEPTSGGTDTQYF.

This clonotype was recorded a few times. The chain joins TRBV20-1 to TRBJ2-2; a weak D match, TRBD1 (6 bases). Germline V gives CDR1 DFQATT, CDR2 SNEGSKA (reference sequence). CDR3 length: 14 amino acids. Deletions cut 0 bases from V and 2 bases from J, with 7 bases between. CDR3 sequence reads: CSAREGANTGELFF. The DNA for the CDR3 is TGCAGTGCTAGAGAGGGGGCAAACACCGGGGAGCTGTTTTTT.

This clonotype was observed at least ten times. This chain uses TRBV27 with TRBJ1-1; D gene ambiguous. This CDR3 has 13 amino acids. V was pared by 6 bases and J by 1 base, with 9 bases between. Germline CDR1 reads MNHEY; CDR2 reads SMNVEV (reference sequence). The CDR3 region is CASRYVGNTEAFF. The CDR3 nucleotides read TGTGCCAGCAGATATGTGGGGAACACTGAAGCTTTCTTT.

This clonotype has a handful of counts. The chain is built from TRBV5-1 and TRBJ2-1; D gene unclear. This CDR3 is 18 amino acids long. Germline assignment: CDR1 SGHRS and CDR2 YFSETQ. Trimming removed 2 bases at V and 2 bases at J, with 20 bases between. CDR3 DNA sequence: TGCGCCAGCAGCTTAATGCGGTTGATGCGAATTACCTACAATGAGCAGTTCTTC. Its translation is CASSLMRLMRITYNEQFF.